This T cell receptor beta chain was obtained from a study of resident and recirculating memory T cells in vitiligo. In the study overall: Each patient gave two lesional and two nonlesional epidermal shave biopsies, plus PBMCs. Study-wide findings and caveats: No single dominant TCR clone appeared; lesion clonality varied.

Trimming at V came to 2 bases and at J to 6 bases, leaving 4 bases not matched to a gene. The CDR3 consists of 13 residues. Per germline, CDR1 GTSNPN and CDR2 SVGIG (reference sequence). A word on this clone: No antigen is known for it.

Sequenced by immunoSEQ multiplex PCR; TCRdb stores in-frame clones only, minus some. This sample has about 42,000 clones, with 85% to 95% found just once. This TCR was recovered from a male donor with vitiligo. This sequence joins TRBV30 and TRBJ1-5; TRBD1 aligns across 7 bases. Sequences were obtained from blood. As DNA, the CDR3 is TGTGCCTGGAGTCGACAGGGAGGTCAGCCCCAGCATTTT. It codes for CAWSRQGGQPQHF.